A single sample is the source of the 25 T cell receptor beta chains below, sequenced in a study of T cells after yellow fever vaccination. TCRdb reanalysed the 5' RACE reads using MiXCR and keeps one entry per CDR3 protein. The sample lists 250,000 to 350,000 distinct CDR3 sequences; roughly 9% were seen once. The specimen comprised CD4+ T cells sorted from PBMCs, sampled 5 days after the yellow fever booster vaccination. The receptors shown here come from a man between 18 and 29 years old who received the YFV17D yellow fever vaccine.

This clonotype was counted many times. The V and J genes are TRBV19 and TRBJ1-1; no definite D call. V was shortened by 8 bases and J by 8 bases, with 12 bases between the two germline ends. The CDR3 is 11 residues long. Germline CDR1 and CDR2: LNHDA and SQIVND (reference sequence). CDR3 DNA sequence: TGTGCCAGTGGTGGACGGCGGGAAGCTTTCTTT. This codes for CASGGRREAFF.

This clonotype was counted only a few times. The chain recombines TRBV14 with TRBJ2-3; no firm D call. The CDR3 is 13 residues long. Germline assignment: CDR1 SGHDN and CDR2 FVKESK. V gave up 3 bases and J gave up 2 bases, with 6 bases separating them. The CDR3 is CASSHPLTDTQYF. CDR3 DNA: TGTGCCAGCAGCCATCCTCTCACAGATACGCAGTATTTT.

The chain uses TRBV4-3 and TRBJ1-1; unclear D gene. CDR1 and CDR2 from the germline V gene are LGHNA and YSLEER. CDR3 length: 15 residues. Trimming shortened V by 1 base and J by 4 bases, and 13 bases separated the two germline ends. The CDR3: CASSQAEGVGTEAFF. CDR3 coding DNA: TGCGCCAGCAGCCAAGCGGAGGGAGTCGGCACTGAAGCTTTCTTT.

This clonotype was counted a few times. The rearrangement links TRBV2 to TRBJ2-1; possible D gene TRBD1, 6 bases. CDR3 size: 14 residues. Trimming cost V 8 bases and J 5 bases, with 16 bases left between them. Germline CDR1 is SNHLY and CDR2 is FYNNEI. CDR3 DNA: TGTGCCAGCTTGTACAGGGTTATTAACAATGAGCAGTTCTTC. Protein sequence: CASLYRVINNEQFF.

This chain links TRBV9 with TRBJ2-1, with TRBD1 identical over 9 bases. V lost 3 bases to trimming and J lost 6 bases; unmatched junction nucleotides: 7. Germline values: CDR1 SGDLS, CDR2 YYNGEE. The length of the CDR3 is 15 residues. The chain's CDR3 is CASSATTDRGNEQFF. The CDR3 DNA reads as TGTGCCAGCAGCGCAACAACGGACAGGGGCAATGAGCAGTTCTTC.

This clonotype came up a few times. This chain links TRBV4-2 with TRBJ2-3; TRBD2 aligns across 13 bases. V lost 0 bases, J lost 10 bases, and 13 bases stayed unmatched. Germline CDR1 LGHNA, CDR2 YNFKEQ. This CDR3 region has 18 residues. The CDR3 sequence is CASSQDTSGGATVFAQYF. CDR3 nucleotide sequence: TGTGCCAGCAGCCAAGATACTAGCGGGGGGGCCACTGTATTCGCGCAGTATTTT.

This rearrangement joins TRBV20-1 to TRBJ1-4, with D hard to call. Trimming shortened V by 7 bases and J by 7 bases, and 19 bases separated the two germline ends. The CDR3 covers 14 residues. CDR1 and CDR2 from the germline V gene are DFQATT and SNEGSKA (reference sequence). In DNA, the CDR3 is TGCAGTGTCTCAATCGGACTTTCCCCTGAAAAACTGTTTTTT. Amino acid sequence: CSVSIGLSPEKLFF.

This clonotype was found a few times. In DNA form, the CDR3 reads TGTGCCAGCAGCTCCAGCGGACAGTTAAACACCATATATTTT. As protein: CASSSSGQLNTIYF. This sequence joins TRBV7-9 and TRBJ1-3, with D perhaps matching TRBD1 (6 bases). The CDR3 contains 14 residues. V was trimmed by 4 bases and J by 6 bases, leaving 13 bases between them. Per germline, CDR1 SEHNR and CDR2 FQNEAQ (reference sequence). Variable domain in full (rest from reference TRBV7-9 and TRBJ1-3): DTGVSQNPRHKITKRGQNVTFRCDPISEHNRLYWYRQTLGQGPEFLTYFQNEAQLEKSRLLSDRFSAERPKGSFSTLEIQRTEQGDSAMYLCASSSSGQLNTIYFGEGSWLTVV.

This clonotype has only a few counts. This chain connects TRBV2 to TRBJ1-5, with a weak D call TRBD1 (5 bases). This CDR3 contains 18 residues. V lost 4 bases, J lost 3 bases, and 22 bases lay in between. Per the germline V gene, CDR1 is SNHLY and CDR2 is FYNNEI. The CDR3 loop reads CASSGPGGGAVYNQPQHF. The CDR3 coding sequence is TGTGCCAGCAGTGGCCCTGGTGGAGGGGCGGTGTACAATCAGCCCCAGCATTTT.

This sequence joins TRBV6-6 and TRBJ2-5; 9 bases fit TRBD2. Germline V gene data show CDR1 as MNHNY and CDR2 as SVGAGI (reference sequence). Trimming at V came to 6 bases and at J to 6 bases, leaving 8 bases not matched to a gene. The CDR3 is 14 amino acids. The CDR3 spells CASRHSGGPQTQYF. The CDR3 DNA reads TGTGCCAGCAGACATAGCGGGGGTCCACAGACCCAGTACTTC.

A note on this clonotype: This clone may be a read error of a much larger clone one base away. J is TRBJ1-5 and V is TRBV20-1; 7 nucleotides line up with TRBD1. V shed 4 bases, J shed 4 bases, and the junction held 1 base outside the gene matches. Germline-derived CDR1 and CDR2 are DFQATT and SNEGSKA (reference sequence). The CDR3 is made up of 12 amino acids. The chain's CDR3 is CSATTGNQPQHF. CDR3 DNA sequence: TGCAGTGCTACGACAGGGAATCAGCCCCAGCATTTT.

CDR3 in amino acids: CASSLMGALQFF. The CDR3 region has the DNA TGTGCCAGCAGCTTAATGGGCGCTCTGCAGTTCTTC. This chain uses TRBV7-3 with TRBJ2-1; no firm D call. From germline, CDR1 is SGHTA and CDR2 FQGTGA. With 1 base removed from V and 12 bases from J, the gap between germline ends came to 10 bases. The CDR3 runs to 12 residues.

This clonotype has just a few counts. The genes are TRBV12-3 or TRBV12-4 and TRBJ1-5, with 9 bases lining up with TRBD1. The CDR3 consists of 14 residues. The V and J ends lost 6 bases and 4 bases, in that order; junction bases with no gene match: 4. The CDR3 DNA reads as TGTGCCAGCAGGGGGACAGGGTTTAATCAGCCCCAGCATTTT. Protein product: CASRGTGFNQPQHF.

This sequence joins TRBV4-3 and TRBJ2-1; 12 bases are shared with TRBD2. Germline CDR1 reads LGHNA; CDR2 reads YSLEER. Trimming cost V 2 bases and J 8 bases; bases outside gene matches: 4. The CDR3 runs to 15 residues. Here the CDR3 reads CASSQLAGGPHEQFF. In DNA form, the CDR3 reads TGCGCCAGCAGCCAACTAGCGGGGGGGCCCCATGAGCAGTTCTTC.

This clonotype was recorded at least ten times. The chain joins TRBV7-2 to TRBJ2-4, with unresolved D. Between the trimmed V and J ends, which lost 1 base and 0 bases, there was a span of 4 bases. CDR3 length: 14 residues. The V gene's germline CDR1 is SGHTA and CDR2 FQGNSA. CDR3 coding DNA: TGTGCCAGCAGCTTAGGTACAGCCAAAAACATTCAGTACTTC. Translating gives CASSLGTAKNIQYF.

A few counts support this clonotype. The chain has TRBV6-5 and TRBJ2-3; 8 nucleotides line up with TRBD2. Germline CDR1 MNHEY, CDR2 SVGAGI. V lost 11 bases to trimming and J lost 4 bases; unmatched junction nucleotides: 5. This CDR3 comprises 12 residues. CDR3 bases: TGTGCCTGTCACGGGAGGGCAGATACGCAGTATTTT. This gives the protein CACHGRADTQYF.

This clonotype was seen repeatedly, ten times or more. The chain links TRBV7-2 to TRBJ1-3; D possibly corresponds to TRBD1 (5 bases). The germline V gene encodes CDR1 SGHTA and CDR2 FQGNSA. V lost 3 bases, J lost 0 bases, and 9 bases lay in between. There are 15 residues in the CDR3. CDR3 sequence: CASSLGQASGNTIYF. CDR3 sequence (DNA): TGTGCCAGCAGCTTGGGGCAGGCCTCTGGAAACACCATATATTTT.

The chain is built from TRBV7-9 and TRBJ1-1; no clear D. The CDR3 consists of 11 residues. Trimming stripped 7 bases from V and 0 bases from J, with 3 bases between. In germline, CDR1 is SEHNR, CDR2 FQNEAQ (reference sequence). This CDR3 reads CASNLNTEAFF. CDR3 DNA sequence: TGTGCCAGCAACCTGAACACTGAAGCTTTCTTT.

This sequence joins TRBV11-2 and TRBJ2-2; 7 nucleotides line up with TRBD2. The CDR3 is 17 residues long. Trimming at V came to 2 bases and at J to 2 bases, leaving 8 bases not matched to a gene. The germline V gene encodes CDR1 SGHAT and CDR2 FQNNGV. CDR3 protein: CASSLYPAGPNTGELFF. The CDR3 DNA reads TGTGCCAGCAGCTTATATCCAGCGGGGCCTAACACCGGGGAGCTGTTTTTT.

The chain employs TRBV7-8 and TRBJ1-3; 7 nucleotides match TRBD1. This CDR3 contains 16 residues. V lost 4 bases and J lost 4; bases outside the gene matches: 10. CDR1 and CDR2 (germline): SGHVS, FQNEAQ. The DNA for the CDR3 is TGTGCCAGCAGCTCGTTTGCGAGGGGGCTAGGAAACACCATATATTTT. It yields the protein CASSSFARGLGNTIYF.

In this sample, this clonotype turned up a few times. The chain links TRBV7-9 to TRBJ2-5, with 7 positions matching TRBD1. This CDR3 spans 14 amino acids. The germline gives CDR1 SEHNR, CDR2 FQNEAQ (reference sequence). The ends lost 5 bases at V and 7 bases at J; junction bases unmatched: 10. The chain's CDR3 is CASSTTGTVGTQYF. For the CDR3, the DNA is TGTGCCAGCAGCACGACCGGGACAGTAGGGACCCAGTACTTC.

This clonotype was observed many times. This rearrangement joins TRBV6-5 to TRBJ2-6; possible D gene TRBD1, 6 bases. CDR1 and CDR2 from the germline V gene are MNHEY and SVGAGI. This CDR3 is 18 amino acids long. Trimming took 0 bases from V and 5 from J, leaving 17 bases between them. In DNA form, the CDR3 reads TGTGCCAGCAGTTACTCGGCCAGGGGCGCTCCCCGGGCCAACGTCCTGACTTTC. Amino acids: CASSYSARGAPRANVLTF.

V usage is TRBV27 and J usage is TRBJ2-2; a possible D gene is TRBD2 (6 bases). The CDR3 spans 16 residues. Germline CDR1 is MNHEY and CDR2 is SMNVEV (reference sequence). V dropped 1 base and J dropped 4 bases, with 13 bases sitting between them. The CDR3 is CASSLLADYSTGELFF. The DNA of the CDR3 is TGTGCCAGCAGTTTATTAGCGGACTATAGCACCGGGGAGCTGTTTTTT.

This clonotype has more than one count but fewer than ten. V is TRBV29-1 and J is TRBJ2-7; TRBD1 aligns across 8 bases. The CDR3 is 13 residues long. CDR1 is SQVTM, CDR2 ANQGSEA, per germline. V was pared by 7 bases and J by 4 bases, with 9 bases of the junction left unmatched. CDR3 region: CSAGGGERYEQYF. As DNA, the CDR3 is TGCAGCGCAGGGGGCGGCGAAAGATACGAGCAGTACTTC.

This clonotype was recorded a few times. This chain connects TRBV11-3 to TRBJ2-2; the D gene is possibly TRBD1 (6 bases). The V end lost 2 bases, the J end lost 4 bases, and 14 bases lay between the germline ends. CDR1 SGHNT and CDR2 YENEEA come from the germline V gene. This CDR3 is built from 16 residues. The CDR3 spells CASSLTSTGITGELFF. The CDR3, as DNA: TGTGCCAGCAGCTTAACTTCGACAGGCATCACCGGGGAGCTGTTTTTT. The full variable domain, rest sourced from reference TRBV11-3 and TRBJ2-2, is EAGVVQSPRYKIIEKKQPVAFWCNPISGHNTLYWYLQNLGQGPELLIRYENEEAVDDSQLPKDRFSAERLKGVDSTLKIQPAELGDSAVYLCASSLTSTGITGELFFGEGSRLTVL.